This T cell receptor (beta chain) came from a study of T cells in Graves' hyperthyroidism and ophthalmopathy. Overall study: The initial diagnosis was the point when peripheral blood was collected, ahead of any treatment. Study-wide results and caveats: Peripheral blood also featured most of the thyroid clonotypes expanded above 0.001.

This clonotype was observed at least ten times. The antigen is unknown. Newly diagnosed hyperthyroidism patients aged 18 to 65 years had disease lasting under 2 months. Thyroid ultrasound, orbital computed tomography, clinical symptoms, and serum thyroxine and TRAb underpinned diagnoses. Amplification targeted TCR beta CDR3 regions from RNA transcripts. The study used the HTBI primer set for a first-round RT-PCR of the TCR CDR3. TCRdb re-called the multiplex PCR reads through MiXCR, storing one row per CDR3 protein. The sample comprises hundreds of thousands of distinct CDR3 sequences, approximately 20% of which are singletons, and about 4% rests with the top ten. Looked up from germline, CDR1 is SGHTA and CDR2 is FQGNSA. This CDR3 is 14 amino acids long. V was pared by 3 bases and J by 3 bases, with 11 bases between.

This TCR came from a woman between 18 and 29 years old with Graves' hyperthyroidism. The sequenced sample consisted of blood. The V and J genes are TRBV7-2 and TRBJ1-1; no clear D gene. This CDR3 is CASSFFALDTEAFF. The CDR3 DNA follows: TGTGCCAGCAGCTTTTTTGCATTGGACACTGAAGCTTTCTTT.